This entry features one TCR beta chain sequence. The data were taken from a study of blood T cell repertoires in COVID-19. Study-wide background: COVID-19 samples, acute and convalescent, were from the United States, Italy and Spain. T cells, B-cell-depleted T cells, or PBMCs provided the cDNA or gDNA that served as material.

Original processing notes: Reference gene primers were amplified, and this amplification served to estimate nucleated cell counts. Sequencing was performed with immunoSEQ multiplex PCR; in TCRdb, only in-frame clones are kept and a portion is missing. V and J calls and clone size come straight from that table; D and trimming were deduced from the DNA. The table has fewer than 70,000 clones, 70% to 90% seen once. V shed 2 bases and J shed 9 bases, with 13 bases lying between them. This CDR3 is built from 14 residues. Germline V gene data show CDR1 as KGHDR and CDR2 as SFDVKD. What was sequenced was peripheral blood. This chain joins TRBV24-1 and TRBJ1-5; D remains unclear. The receptor was derived from a man between 60 and 75 years old with active or convalescent COVID-19. In DNA form, the CDR3 reads TGTGCCACCAGTGATTCGGGGAGGTGGGGGCCCCAGCATTTT. This translates into CATSDSGRWGPQHF.